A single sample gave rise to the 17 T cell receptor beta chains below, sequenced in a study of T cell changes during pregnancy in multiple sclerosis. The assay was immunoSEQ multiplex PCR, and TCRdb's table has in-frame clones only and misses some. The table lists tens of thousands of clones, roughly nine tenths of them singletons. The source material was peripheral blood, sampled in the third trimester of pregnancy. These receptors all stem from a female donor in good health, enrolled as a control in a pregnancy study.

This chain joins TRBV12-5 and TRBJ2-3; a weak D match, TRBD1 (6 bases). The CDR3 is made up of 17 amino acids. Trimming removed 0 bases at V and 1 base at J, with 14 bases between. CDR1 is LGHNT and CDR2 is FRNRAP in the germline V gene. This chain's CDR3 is CASGLVQGGVGTDTQYF. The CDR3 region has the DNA TGTGCTAGTGGTTTGGTACAGGGCGGCGTGGGCACAGATACGCAGTATTTT. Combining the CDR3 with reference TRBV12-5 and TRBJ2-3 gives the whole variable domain DARVTQTPRHKVTEMGQEVTMRCQPILGHNTVFWYRQTMMQGLELLAYFRNRAPLDDSGMPKDRFSAEMPDATLATLKIQPSEPRDSAVYFCASGLVQGGVGTDTQYFGPGTRLTVL.

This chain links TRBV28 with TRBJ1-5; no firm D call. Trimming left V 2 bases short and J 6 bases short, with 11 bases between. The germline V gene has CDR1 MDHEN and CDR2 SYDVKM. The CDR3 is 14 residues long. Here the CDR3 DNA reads TGTGCCAGCAGTTTAACTGGGGAGGGTCAGCCCCAGCATTTT. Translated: CASSLTGEGQPQHF. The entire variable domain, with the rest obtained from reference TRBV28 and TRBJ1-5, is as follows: DVKVTQSSRYLVKRTGEKVFLECVQDMDHENMFWYRQDPGLGLRLIYFSYDVKMKEKGDIPEGYSVSREKKERFSLILESASTNQTSMYLCASSLTGEGQPQHFGDGTRLSIL.

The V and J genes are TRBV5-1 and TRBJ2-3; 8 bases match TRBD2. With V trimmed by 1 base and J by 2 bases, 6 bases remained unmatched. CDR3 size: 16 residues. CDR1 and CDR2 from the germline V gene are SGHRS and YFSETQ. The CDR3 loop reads CASSLSGGTVTDTQYF. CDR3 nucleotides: TGCGCCAGCAGCTTGAGCGGGGGAACCGTCACAGATACGCAGTATTTT.

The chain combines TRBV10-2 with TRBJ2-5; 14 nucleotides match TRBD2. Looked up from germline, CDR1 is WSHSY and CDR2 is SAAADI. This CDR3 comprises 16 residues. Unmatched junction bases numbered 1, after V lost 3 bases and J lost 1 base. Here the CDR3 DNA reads TGCGCCAGCAGTGAAGGGACTAGCGGGAGCCAAGAGACCCAGTACTTC. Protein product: CASSEGTSGSQETQYF.

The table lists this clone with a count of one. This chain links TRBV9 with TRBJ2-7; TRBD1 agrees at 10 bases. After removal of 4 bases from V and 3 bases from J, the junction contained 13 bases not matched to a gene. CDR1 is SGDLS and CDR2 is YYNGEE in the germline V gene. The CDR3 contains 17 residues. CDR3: CASSPRTGGVRGYEQYF. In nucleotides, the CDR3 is TGTGCCAGCAGCCCTAGGACAGGGGGTGTTCGAGGCTACGAGCAGTACTTC. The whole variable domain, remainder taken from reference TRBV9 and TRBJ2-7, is DSGVTQTPKHLITATGQRVTLRCSPRSGDLSVYWYQQSLDQGLQFLIQYYNGEERAKGNILERFSAQQFPDLHSELNLSSLELGDSALYFCASSPRTGGVRGYEQYFGPGTRLTVT.

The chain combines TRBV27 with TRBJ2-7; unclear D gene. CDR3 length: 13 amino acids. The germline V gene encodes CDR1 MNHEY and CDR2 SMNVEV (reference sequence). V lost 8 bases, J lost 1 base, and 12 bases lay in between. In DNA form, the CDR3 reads TGTGCCAGCGGCTCGGGTTCGTCCTACGAGCAGTACTTC. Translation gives CASGSGSSYEQYF.

CDR3 in amino acids: CASQDRVEEQFF. CDR3 DNA: TGTGCCAGCCAGGACAGGGTAGAGGAGCAGTTCTTC. The chain links TRBV2 to TRBJ2-1; TRBD1 matches at 8 bases. The length of the CDR3 is 12 residues. Trimming removed 8 bases from V and 10 bases from J; junction bases left unmatched: 7. Per germline, CDR1 SNHLY and CDR2 FYNNEI.

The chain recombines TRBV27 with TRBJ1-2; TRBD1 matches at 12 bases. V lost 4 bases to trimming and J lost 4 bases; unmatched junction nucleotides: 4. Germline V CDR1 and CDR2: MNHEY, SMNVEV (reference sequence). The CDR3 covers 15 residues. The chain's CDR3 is CASSSGTGGLYGYTF. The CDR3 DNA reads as TGTGCCAGCAGTTCTGGGACAGGGGGCCTCTATGGCTACACCTTC.

This CDR3 is CASSILSGGGTGELFF. CDR3 in DNA: TGTGCCAGTAGTATCCTGTCCGGGGGGGGCACCGGGGAGCTGTTTTTT. This chain uses TRBV19 with TRBJ2-2; 8 bases match TRBD2. This CDR3 has 16 residues. Trimming took 3 bases from V and 4 from J; bases not matched to a gene: 7. Germline CDR1 and CDR2: LNHDA and SQIVND (reference sequence). Filled out from reference TRBV19 and TRBJ2-2, the complete variable domain reads DGGITQSPKYLFRKEGQNVTLSCEQNLNHDAMYWYRQDPGQGLRLIYYSQIVNDFQKGDIAEGYSVSREKKESFPLTVTSAQKNPTAFYLCASSILSGGGTGELFFGEGSRLTVL.

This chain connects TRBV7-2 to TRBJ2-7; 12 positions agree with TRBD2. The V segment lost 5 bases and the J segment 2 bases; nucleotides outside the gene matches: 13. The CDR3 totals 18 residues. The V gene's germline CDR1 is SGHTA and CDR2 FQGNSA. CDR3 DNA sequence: TGTGCCAGCAGCCATCCCAGGCTAGCGGGGGGGATTACCTACGAGCAGTACTTC. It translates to CASSHPRLAGGITYEQYF.

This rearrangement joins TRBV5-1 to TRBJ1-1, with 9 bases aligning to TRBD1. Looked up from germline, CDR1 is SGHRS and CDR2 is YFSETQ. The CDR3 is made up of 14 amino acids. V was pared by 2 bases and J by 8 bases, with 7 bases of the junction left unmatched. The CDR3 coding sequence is TGCGCCAGCAGCTTTCGCCCCGGGACAGGGGAAGCTTTCTTT. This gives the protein CASSFRPGTGEAFF.

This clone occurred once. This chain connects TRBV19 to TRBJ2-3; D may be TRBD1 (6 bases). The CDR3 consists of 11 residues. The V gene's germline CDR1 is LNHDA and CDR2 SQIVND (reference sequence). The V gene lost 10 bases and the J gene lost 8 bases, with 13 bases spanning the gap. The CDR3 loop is CATEQGSTQYF. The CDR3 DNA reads TGTGCCACCGAACAGGGCTCTACGCAGTATTTT.

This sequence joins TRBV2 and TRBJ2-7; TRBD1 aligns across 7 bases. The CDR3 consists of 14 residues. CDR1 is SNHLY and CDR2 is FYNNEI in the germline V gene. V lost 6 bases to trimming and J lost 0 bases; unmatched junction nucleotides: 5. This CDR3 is CASRLTGPSYEQYF. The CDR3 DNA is TGTGCCAGCAGGCTGACAGGGCCCTCCTACGAGCAGTACTTC.

In nucleotides, the CDR3 is TGTGCCAGCAGCTTAGATCGGGGACTAGCAGGTGTTGAGCAGTTCTTC. It encodes CASSLDRGLAGVEQFF. The rearrangement uses TRBV7-8 and TRBJ2-1; 9 bases are a match to TRBD2. In germline, CDR1 is SGHVS, CDR2 FQNEAQ. V shed 1 base and J 9 bases; nucleotides not matched to a gene: 10. The CDR3 totals 16 residues.

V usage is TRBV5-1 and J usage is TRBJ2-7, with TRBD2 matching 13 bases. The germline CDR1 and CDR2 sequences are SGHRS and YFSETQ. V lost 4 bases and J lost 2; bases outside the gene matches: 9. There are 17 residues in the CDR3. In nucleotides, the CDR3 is TGCGCCAGCAGCATCATGGCAGGGACTAGCGGGGCCTACGAGCAGTACTTC. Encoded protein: CASSIMAGTSGAYEQYF. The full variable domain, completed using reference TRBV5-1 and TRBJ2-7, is KAGVTQTPRYLIKTRGQQVTLSCSPISGHRSVSWYQQTPGQGLQFLFEYFSETQRNKGNFPGRFSGRQFSNSRSEMNVSTLELGDSALYLCASSIMAGTSGAYEQYFGPGTRLTVT.

The CDR3 loop reads CASSETTFQGNTEAFF. The CDR3 nucleotides read TGTGCCAGCAGTGAAACGACATTTCAGGGGAACACTGAAGCTTTCTTT. This chain links TRBV2 with TRBJ1-1; TRBD1 is a possible D gene (5 bases). This CDR3 spans 16 amino acids. The germline CDR1 and CDR2 sequences are SNHLY and FYNNEI. V was clipped by 2 bases and J by 1 base, with 14 bases between them.

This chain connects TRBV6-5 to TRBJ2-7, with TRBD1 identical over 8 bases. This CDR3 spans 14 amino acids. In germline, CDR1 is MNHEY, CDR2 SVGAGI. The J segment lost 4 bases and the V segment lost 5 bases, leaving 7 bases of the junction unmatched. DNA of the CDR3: TGTGCCAGCAGTCGACAGGGGATGACTTACGAGCAGTACTTC. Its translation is CASSRQGMTYEQYF.